This T cell receptor (beta chain) was sequenced in a study of PD-L1 blockade in urothelial cancer. Turning to the study itself: The authors examined blood 3 weeks (second dose) and 6 weeks after treatment start. Study outcomes and limitations: Lower than median blood TCR clonality before treatment predicted better survival. Durable benefit was linked to greater 3-week expansion of tumor-associated blood clones.

Trimming took off 2 bases at V and 2 bases at J, with 9 bases between the two ends. Germline V gives CDR1 SGHRS, CDR2 YFSETQ. The CDR3 extends over 14 amino acids. It was locally advanced or metastatic urothelial carcinoma that patients had. Profiling relied on immunoSEQ multiplex PCR, and the TCRdb table lists in-frame clones only, not all of them. The table includes fewer than 45,000 clones, around 80% detected once. Worth noting for this clone: The antigen is not known.

The sequencing used PBMCs, collected around atezolizumab (anti-PD-L1) treatment. The TCR comes from a man in his 70s with urothelial cancer. The genes are TRBV5-1 and TRBJ2-3, with D perhaps matching TRBD1 (5 bases). The CDR3 reads CASSLQESTDTQYF. The CDR3 bases are TGCGCCAGCAGCTTACAGGAGTCCACAGATACGCAGTATTTT.